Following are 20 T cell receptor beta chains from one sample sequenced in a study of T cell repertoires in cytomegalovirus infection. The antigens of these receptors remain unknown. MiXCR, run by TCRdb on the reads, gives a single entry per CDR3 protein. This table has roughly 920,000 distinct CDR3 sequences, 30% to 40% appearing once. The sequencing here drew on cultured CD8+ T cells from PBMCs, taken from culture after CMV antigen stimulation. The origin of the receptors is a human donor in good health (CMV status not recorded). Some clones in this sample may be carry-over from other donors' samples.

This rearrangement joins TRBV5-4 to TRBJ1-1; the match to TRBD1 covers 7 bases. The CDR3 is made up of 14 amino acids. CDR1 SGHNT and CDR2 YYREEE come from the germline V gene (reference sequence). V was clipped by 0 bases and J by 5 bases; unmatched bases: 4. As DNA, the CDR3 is TGTGCCAGCAGCTTGGACAGGGGCTGGACTGAAGCTTTCTTT. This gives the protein CASSLDRGWTEAFF. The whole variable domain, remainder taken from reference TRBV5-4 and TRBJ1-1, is ETGVTQSPTHLIKTRGQQVTLRCSSQSGHNTVSWYQQALGQGPQFIFQYYREEENGRGNFPPRFSGLQFPNYSSELNVNALELDDSALYLCASSLDRGWTEAFFGQGTRLTVV.

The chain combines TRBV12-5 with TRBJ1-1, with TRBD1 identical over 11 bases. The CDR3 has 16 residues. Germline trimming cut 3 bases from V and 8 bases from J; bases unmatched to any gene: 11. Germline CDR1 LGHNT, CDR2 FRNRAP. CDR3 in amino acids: CASGFGTGGGTEEAFF. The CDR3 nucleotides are TGTGCTAGTGGTTTTGGGACAGGGGGTGGCACTGAAGAAGCTTTCTTT.

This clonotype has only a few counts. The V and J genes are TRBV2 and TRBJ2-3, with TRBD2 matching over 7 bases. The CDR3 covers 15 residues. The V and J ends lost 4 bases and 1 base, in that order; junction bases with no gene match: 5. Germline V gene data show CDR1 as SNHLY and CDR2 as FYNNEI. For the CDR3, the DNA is TGTGCCAGCAGTGCCGGGACTACTGGCACAGATACGCAGTATTTT. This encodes CASSAGTTGTDTQYF.

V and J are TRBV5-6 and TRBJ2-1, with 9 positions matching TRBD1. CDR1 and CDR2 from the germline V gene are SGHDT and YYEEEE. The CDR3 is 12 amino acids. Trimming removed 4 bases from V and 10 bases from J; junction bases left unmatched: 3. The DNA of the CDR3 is TGTGCCAGCAGCCAAGGACAGGGGGAGCAGTTCTTC. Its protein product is CASSQGQGEQFF.

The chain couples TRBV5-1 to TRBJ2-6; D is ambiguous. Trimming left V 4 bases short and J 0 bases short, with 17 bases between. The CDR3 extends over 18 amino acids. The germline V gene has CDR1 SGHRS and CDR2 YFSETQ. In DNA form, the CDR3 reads TGCGCCAGCAGCAGGGCAGAGGAAGGAAGCTCTGGGGCCAACGTCCTGACTTTC. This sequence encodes CASSRAEEGSSGANVLTF.

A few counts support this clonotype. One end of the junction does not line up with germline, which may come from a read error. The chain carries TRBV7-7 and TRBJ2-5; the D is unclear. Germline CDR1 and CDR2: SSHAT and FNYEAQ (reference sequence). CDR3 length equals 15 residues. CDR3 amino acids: CASSPELSIHETQYF. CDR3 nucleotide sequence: TGTGCTAGCAGCCCCGAACTCAGCATTCACGAGACCCAGTACTTC. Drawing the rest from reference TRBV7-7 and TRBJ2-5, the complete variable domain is GAGVSQSPRYKVTKRGQDVTLRCDPISSHATLYWYQQALGQGPEFLTYFNYEAQPDKSGLPSDRFSAERPEGSISTLTIQRTEQRDSAMYRCASSPELSIHETQYFGPGTRLLVL.

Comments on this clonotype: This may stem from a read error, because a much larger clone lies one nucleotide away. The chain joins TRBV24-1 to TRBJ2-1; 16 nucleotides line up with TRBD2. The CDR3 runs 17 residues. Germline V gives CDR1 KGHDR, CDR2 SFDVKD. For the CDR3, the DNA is TGTGTCACTCGGAAGGGACTAGCGGGGGGGCCGGGCAATGAGCAGTTCTTC. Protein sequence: CVTRKGLAGGPGNEQFF.

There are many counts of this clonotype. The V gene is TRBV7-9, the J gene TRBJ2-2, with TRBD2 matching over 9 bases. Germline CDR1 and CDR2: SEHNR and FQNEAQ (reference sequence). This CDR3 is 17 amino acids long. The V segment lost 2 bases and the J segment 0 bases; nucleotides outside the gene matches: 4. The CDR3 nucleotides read TGTGCCAGCAGCTTAAGCGGGGGGCACACGAACACCGGGGAGCTGTTTTTT. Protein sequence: CASSLSGGHTNTGELFF. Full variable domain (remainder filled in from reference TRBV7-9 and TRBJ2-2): DTGVSQNPRHKITKRGQNVTFRCDPISEHNRLYWYRQTLGQGPEFLTYFQNEAQLEKSRLLSDRFSAERPKGSFSTLEIQRTEQGDSAMYLCASSLSGGHTNTGELFFGEGSRLTVL.

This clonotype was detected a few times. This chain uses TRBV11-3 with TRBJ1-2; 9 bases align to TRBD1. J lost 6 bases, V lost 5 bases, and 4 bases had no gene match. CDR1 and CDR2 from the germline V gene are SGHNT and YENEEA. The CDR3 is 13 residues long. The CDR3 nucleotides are TGTGCCAGCAGCCGGACAGGGGAGGATGGCTACACCTTC. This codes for CASSRTGEDGYTF.

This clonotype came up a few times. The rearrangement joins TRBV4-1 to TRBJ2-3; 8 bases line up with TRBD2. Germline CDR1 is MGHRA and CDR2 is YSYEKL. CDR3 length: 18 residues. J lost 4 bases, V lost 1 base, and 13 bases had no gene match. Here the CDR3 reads CASSQVPGLESSADTQYF. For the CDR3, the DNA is TGCGCCAGCAGCCAAGTCCCGGGACTAGAATCGAGCGCAGATACGCAGTATTTT.

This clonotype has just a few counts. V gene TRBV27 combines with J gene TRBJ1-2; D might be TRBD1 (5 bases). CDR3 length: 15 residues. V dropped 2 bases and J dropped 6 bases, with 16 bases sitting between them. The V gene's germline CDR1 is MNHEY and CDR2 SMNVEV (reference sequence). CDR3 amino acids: CASSLRGTRGDGYTF. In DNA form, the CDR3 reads TGTGCCAGCAGTTTAAGAGGAACCCGGGGCGATGGCTACACCTTC.

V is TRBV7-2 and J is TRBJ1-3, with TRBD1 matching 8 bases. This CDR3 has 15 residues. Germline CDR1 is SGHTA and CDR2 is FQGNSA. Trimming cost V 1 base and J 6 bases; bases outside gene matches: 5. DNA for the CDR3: TGTGCCAGCAGCTTAGGCAGGGGGCCTCAAAACACCATATATTTT. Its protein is CASSLGRGPQNTIYF. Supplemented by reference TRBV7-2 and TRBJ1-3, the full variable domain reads GAGVSQSPSNKVTEKGKDVELRCDPISGHTALYWYRQSLGQGLEFLIYFQGNSAPDKSGLPSDRFSAERTGGSVSTLTIQRTQQEDSAVYLCASSLGRGPQNTIYFGEGSWLTVV.

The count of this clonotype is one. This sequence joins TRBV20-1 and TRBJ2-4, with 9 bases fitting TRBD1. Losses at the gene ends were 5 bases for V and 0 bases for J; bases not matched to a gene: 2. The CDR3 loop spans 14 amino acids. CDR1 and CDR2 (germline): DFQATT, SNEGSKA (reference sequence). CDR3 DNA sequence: TGCAGTGCTGGGGACAGGGTAGCCAAAAACATTCAGTACTTC. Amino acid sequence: CSAGDRVAKNIQYF.

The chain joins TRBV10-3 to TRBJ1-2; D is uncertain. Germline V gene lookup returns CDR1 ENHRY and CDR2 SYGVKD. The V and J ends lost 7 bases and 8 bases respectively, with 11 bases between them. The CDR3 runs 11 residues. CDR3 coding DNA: TGTGCCATCAAGGAGGTCGGGGGCTACACCTTC. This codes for CAIKEVGGYTF.

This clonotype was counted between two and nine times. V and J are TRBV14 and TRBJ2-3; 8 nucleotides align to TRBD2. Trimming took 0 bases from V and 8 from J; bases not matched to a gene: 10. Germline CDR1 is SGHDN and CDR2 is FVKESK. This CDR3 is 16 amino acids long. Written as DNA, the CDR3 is TGTGCCAGCAGCCAAGACCTGCGGGGGGCCTACGGTACGCAGTATTTT. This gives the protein CASSQDLRGAYGTQYF.

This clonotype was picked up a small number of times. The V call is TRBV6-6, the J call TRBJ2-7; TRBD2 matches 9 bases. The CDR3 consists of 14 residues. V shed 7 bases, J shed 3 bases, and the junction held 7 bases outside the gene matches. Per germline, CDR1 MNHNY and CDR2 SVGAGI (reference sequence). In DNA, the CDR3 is TGTGCCAGCATTTCTAGCGGGAAGCGCTACGAGCAGTACGTC. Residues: CASISSGKRYEQYV.

The DNA of the CDR3 is TGTGCCACCAGCAGAGAGTCCGCGGACATTCAGTACTTC. Protein product: CATSRESADIQYF. The V gene is TRBV15, the J gene TRBJ2-4; no reliable D call. The CDR3 length is 13 residues. Germline V gene data show CDR1 as LNHNV and CDR2 as YYDKDF (reference sequence). V was pared by 0 bases and J by 8 bases, with 8 bases between. The full variable domain, completed using reference TRBV15 and TRBJ2-4, is DAMVIQNPRYQVTQFGKPVTLSCSQTLNHNVMYWYQQKSSQAPKLLFHYYDKDFNNEADTPDNFQSRRPNTSFCFLDIRSPGLGDTAMYLCATSRESADIQYFGAGTRLSVL.

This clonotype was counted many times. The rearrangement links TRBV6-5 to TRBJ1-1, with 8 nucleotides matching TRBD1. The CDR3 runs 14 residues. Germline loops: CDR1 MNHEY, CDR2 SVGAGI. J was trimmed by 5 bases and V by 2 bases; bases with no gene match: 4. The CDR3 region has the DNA TGTGCCAGCAGTTACGACAGGGGTGGGACTGAAGCTTTCTTT. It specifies CASSYDRGGTEAFF.

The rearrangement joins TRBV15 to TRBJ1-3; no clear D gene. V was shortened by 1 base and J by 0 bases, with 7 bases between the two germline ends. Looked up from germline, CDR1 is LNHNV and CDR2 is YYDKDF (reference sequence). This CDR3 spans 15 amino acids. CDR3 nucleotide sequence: TGTGCCACCAGCAGAGGACACCCCTCTGGAAACACCATATATTTT. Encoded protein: CATSRGHPSGNTIYF.

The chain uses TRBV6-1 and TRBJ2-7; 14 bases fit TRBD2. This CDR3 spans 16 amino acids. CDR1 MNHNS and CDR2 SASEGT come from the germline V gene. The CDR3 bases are TGTGCCAGCAGCCCGACTAGCGGGGGGGTTAGCGACGAGCAGTGCGTC. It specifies CASSPTSGGVSDEQCV.